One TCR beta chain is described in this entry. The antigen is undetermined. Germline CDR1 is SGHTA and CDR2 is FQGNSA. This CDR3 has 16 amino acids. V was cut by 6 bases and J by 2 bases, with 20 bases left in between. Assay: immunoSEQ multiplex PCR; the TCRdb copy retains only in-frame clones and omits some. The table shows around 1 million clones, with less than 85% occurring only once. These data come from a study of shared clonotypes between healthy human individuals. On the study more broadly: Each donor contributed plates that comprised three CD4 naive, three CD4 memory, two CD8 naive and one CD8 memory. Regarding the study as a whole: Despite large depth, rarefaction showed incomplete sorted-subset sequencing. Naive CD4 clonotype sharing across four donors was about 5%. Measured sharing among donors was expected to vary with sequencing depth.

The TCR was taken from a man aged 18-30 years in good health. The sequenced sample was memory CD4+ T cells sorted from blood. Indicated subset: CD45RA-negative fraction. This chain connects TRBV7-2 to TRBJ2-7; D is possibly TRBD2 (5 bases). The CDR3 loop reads CASRRRGQTTTYEQYF. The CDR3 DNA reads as TGTGCCAGCAGAAGGAGAGGGCAGACAACAACCTACGAGCAGTACTTC.